This is a list of T cell receptor beta chains from one sample in a study of radiotherapy plus CTLA-4 blockade in lung cancer. Repertoires were generated with immunoSEQ multiplex PCR, while TCRdb's copy carries only in-frame clones and drops some. The sample lists roughly 45,000 clones; roughly 63% were seen once. The material sequenced was peripheral blood, taken from a patient treated with radiotherapy plus ipilimumab. These receptors were obtained from a human donor with non-small cell lung cancer who had a partial response to radiotherapy plus ipilimumab. Each CDR3 is given with its conserved first and last residue. Each record gives: J gene, D gene, clone size, V gene, CDR3 protein, CDR3 DNA. A D gene is named only where the DNA matches it firmly. Clone sizes are given selectively: once, few, many, or a class where the clone is expanded.

TRBJ2-7 . . TRBV7-9 CASSPPSYEQYF TGTGCCAGCAGCCCGCCGAGCTACGAGCAGTACTTC
TRBJ1-3 . once TRBV7-9 CASSFSSTDSGNTIYF TGTGCCAGCAGCTTCAGCTCTACAGACTCTGGAAACACCATATATTTT
TRBJ2-3 TRBD1 . TRBV2 CASSMTGVGTDTQYF TGTGCCAGCAGTATGACAGGGGTTGGCACAGATACGCAGTATTTT
TRBJ2-1 . . TRBV25-1 CASSRTGRYNEQFF TGTGCCAGCAGTCGTACAGGAAGATACAATGAGCAGTTCTTC
TRBJ2-7 . . TRBV13 CASSPTGGVSYEQYF TGTGCCAGCAGCCCCACGGGCGGGGTTTCCTACGAGCAGTACTTC
TRBJ2-1 . . TRBV7-2 CASSLAVGQGNFEQFF TGTGCCAGCAGCTTAGCGGTAGGACAAGGAAATTTCGAGCAGTTCTTC
TRBJ2-1 . few TRBV19 CASSTTSGSYNEQFF TGTGCCAGTAGTACGACTAGTGGGTCCTACAATGAGCAGTTCTTC
TRBJ1-5 . few TRBV6-1 CASDWGDGNQPQHF TGTGCCAGCGATTGGGGAGATGGGAATCAGCCCCAGCATTTT
TRBJ1-2 . few TRBV2 CASSSLPWWNAF TGTGCCAGCAGTTCACTACCGTGGTGGAACGCCTTC
TRBJ1-4 TRBD1 . TRBV7-9 CASTSGSDRGEKLFF TGTGCCAGCACCTCCGGGAGCGACAGGGGTGAAAAACTGTTTTTT
TRBJ2-3 TRBD2 . TRBV19 CASSGRLTGGHRDTQYF TGTGCCAGTAGTGGCCGACTGACGGGGGGGCATAGAGATACGCAGTATTTT
TRBJ2-1 . few TRBV30 CAWLQVNEQFF TGTGCCTGGTTACAGGTCAATGAGCAGTTCTTC
TRBJ2-7 TRBD2 . TRBV7-2 CASSLIRQGGRNPYEQYF TGTGCCAGCAGCTTAATTCGGCAGGGCGGGAGGAACCCCTACGAGCAGTACTTC
TRBJ1-2 TRBD1 . TRBV11-1 CASSLGTGGAVYGYTF TGTGCCAGCAGCTTGGGTACAGGGGGCGCCGTCTATGGCTACACCTTC
TRBJ2-7 TRBD1 . TRBV19 CAAKTGTAPEQYF TGTGCCGCCAAGACCGGGACAGCCCCCGAGCAGTACTTC
TRBJ2-2 TRBD2 . TRBV7-3 CASSLTGRGRTGELFF TGTGCCAGCAGCTTAACGGGGAGGGGTCGGACCGGGGAGCTGTTTTTT
TRBJ1-6 . . TRBV27 CASSLEGVRGFSPLHF TGTGCCAGCAGTCTCGAGGGGGTCAGGGGATTTTCACCCCTCCACTTT
TRBJ1-2 TRBD1 . TRBV10-3 CAITRQGVGYGYTF TGTGCCATCACTCGACAGGGTGTAGGCTATGGCTACACCTTC
TRBJ2-1 TRBD2 . TRBV19 CASSGGTTSGRISSYNEQFF TGTGCCAGTAGTGGTGGGACGACTAGCGGGAGGATTAGCTCCTACAATGAGCAGTTCTTC
TRBJ2-5 TRBD2 . TRBV2 CATTSGLAGGGETQYF TGTGCCACAACCTCGGGACTAGCGGGGGGGGGAGAGACCCAGTACTTC
TRBJ1-2 . . TRBV29-1 CSVTGGGGQDDYGYTF TGCAGCGTGACGGGAGGGGGGGGCCAAGACGACTATGGCTACACCTTC
TRBJ2-7 TRBD1 . TRBV5-4 CASSLGTGAAYEQYF TGTGCCAGCAGCTTGGGGACAGGGGCTGCCTACGAGCAGTACTTC
TRBJ1-3 . few TRBV7-9 CASSAGGSSGNTIYF TGTGCCAGCAGCGCCGGCGGGAGCTCTGGAAACACCATATATTTT
TRBJ2-3 . . TRBV28 CASGRGGDTQYF TGTGCCAGCGGAAGGGGGGGAGATACGCAGTATTTT
TRBJ1-2 . . TRBV7-8 CASSLSGDRSYGYTF TGTGCCAGCAGCCTAAGTGGAGACAGGTCCTATGGCTACACCTTC
TRBJ1-4 . . TRBV18 CASSPQGKTNEKLFF TGTGCCAGCTCACCACAGGGGAAAACTAATGAAAAACTGTTTTTT
TRBJ2-7 . . TRBV2 CASSYTDEQYF TGTGCCAGCAGTTACACCGACGAGCAGTACTTC
TRBJ1-1 . . TRBV20-1 CSAPKGGEAFF TGCAGTGCTCCAAAGGGGGGGGAAGCTTTCTTT
TRBJ2-7 TRBD1 . TRBV6-5 CASRPRDRGGYEQYF TGTGCCAGCAGGCCCCGGGACAGGGGAGGATACGAGCAGTACTTC
TRBJ2-7 TRBD2 . TRBV5-1 CASSTGLADEQYF TGCGCCAGCAGCACGGGACTAGCCGACGAGCAGTACTTC
TRBJ1-2 TRBD1 . TRBV28 CASSSGQLSYGYTF TGTGCCAGCAGCTCGGGACAGCTATCCTATGGCTACACCTTC
TRBJ2-5 . . TRBV6-1 CASRTGPGQETQYF TGTGCCAGCAGAACTGGGCCAGGGCAAGAGACCCAGTACTTC
TRBJ2-1 . few TRBV7-3 CASSLTGGTQFF TGTGCCAGCAGCTTAACGGGGGGAACACAGTTCTTC
TRBJ2-7 . few TRBV4-3 CASSIFSSYEQYF TGCGCCAGCAGTATATTTAGCTCCTACGAGCAGTACTTC
TRBJ2-5 . few TRBV18 CASSIQGGGTQYF TGTGCCAGCTCAATACAGGGCGGTGGGACCCAGTACTTC
TRBJ1-6 TRBD1 many TRBV6-6 CASRHARTGLNSPLHF TGTGCCAGCAGGCACGCCAGGACAGGTCTGAATTCACCCCTCCACTTT
TRBJ2-5 TRBD2 . TRBV6-5 CASSATSGTYQYF TGTGCCAGCAGTGCGACTAGCGGCACTTATCAGTACTTC
TRBJ1-5 TRBD1 . TRBV7-8 CASSLGGGTGTNQPQHF TGTGCCAGCAGCTTAGGAGGAGGGACAGGAACAAATCAGCCCCAGCATTTT
TRBJ2-7 . . TRBV7-9 CASSSTVSEQYF TGTGCCAGCAGCTCGACAGTATCCGAGCAGTACTTC
TRBJ1-2 TRBD1 . TRBV5-6 CASSQQGARGYTF TGTGCCAGCAGTCAACAGGGGGCGCGGGGCTACACCTTC
TRBJ2-3 TRBD1 many TRBV7-9 CASSPRGPDTQYF TGTGCCAGCAGCCCCAGGGGGCCAGATACGCAGTATTTT